The TCR beta chain described here comes from a study of T cell responses to AZD1222 COVID-19 vaccine. Study-level results: Recipients of two AZD1222 doses showed rising Spike-specific TCR breadth and depth.

With regard to this clone: The antigen is undetermined.

The table came from immunoSEQ multiplex PCR; TCRdb's copy has only in-frame clones and leaves some out. This sample carries about 100,000 clones, around nine tenths of them seen once, and the ten largest clones take approximately 3%. Trimming cost V 4 bases and J 0 bases, with 13 bases left between them. The CDR3 totals 17 residues. Germline values: CDR1 LGHDT, CDR2 YNNKEL (reference sequence). The chain has TRBV3-1 (or the pseudogene TRBV3-2) and TRBJ1-6; unclear D gene. The receptor was isolated from an adult in good health. This specimen consisted of peripheral blood, obtained on day 0 of AZD1222 vaccination. CDR3 nucleotide sequence: TGTGCCAGCAGCCTATCCTCCATAAGCTCCTATAATTCACCCCTCCACTTT. It codes for CASSLSSISSYNSPLHF.